The rows below give T cell receptor beta chains drawn from one sample of a study of T cell responses to AZD1222 COVID-19 vaccine. Data came from immunoSEQ multiplex PCR; TCRdb stores just in-frame clones and leaves some out. The table has tens of thousands of clones, around 82% seen once. Sequencing used peripheral blood, obtained on day 0 of AZD1222 vaccination. The receptors stem from an adult in good health. Each CDR3 is given with its conserved first and last residue. The D gene is left open where the match is weak. Clone size is shown for a subset of rows, as once, few, many or a class of expanded clone.

DNA | CDR3 | J | size | D | V
TGTGCCAGCAGCGCCCGGACAGGGGGTGGAGAGACCCAGTACTTC | CASSARTGGGETQYF | TRBJ2-5 | once | TRBD1 | TRBV7-9
TGTGCCAGCAGCCCCGGGGCCGGTACGGGGGGAAACACCATATATTTT | CASSPGAGTGGNTIYF | TRBJ1-3 | NA | NA | TRBV7-8
TGTGCCAGCAACCGGGGGGGGAGCACTGAAGCTTTCTTT | CASNRGGSTEAFF | TRBJ1-1 | NA | NA | TRBV3-1/TRBV3-2
TGTGCCAGCAGCACCAGGGCCCCCTACGAGCAGTACTTC | CASSTRAPYEQYF | TRBJ2-7 | NA | NA | TRBV27
TGTGCCAGTATCCCAGGGACAGGGCCTGGCTACACCTTC | CASIPGTGPGYTF | TRBJ1-2 | once | TRBD1 | TRBV19
TGTGCCAGCTCTCGGAGGGGACAGGGACGGGAAAAACTGTTTTTT | CASSRRGQGREKLFF | TRBJ1-4 | NA | TRBD1 | TRBV19
TGTGCCAGCAGTACCAAGTGGGGGCGGTACAATGAGCAGTTCTTC | CASSTKWGRYNEQFF | TRBJ2-1 | NA | NA | TRBV28
TGTGCCATCAGTGAGTCGGGCGGGACTCAGCCCCAGCATTTT | CAISESGGTQPQHF | TRBJ1-5 | NA | NA | TRBV10-3
TGTGCCAGCAGTGAGAATCTAGCGGGGATCCGGAATGAGCAGTTCTTC | CASSENLAGIRNEQFF | TRBJ2-1 | NA | TRBD2 | TRBV6-1
TGTGCCAGCAGCAAAGTTAAGGACAGGGGGTTAACGAACACTGAAGCTTTCTTT | CASSKVKDRGLTNTEAFF | TRBJ1-1 | once | NA | TRBV21-1
TGTGCCAGCAGTCCGGGCAGGCTACGGCCTAATGAAAAACTGTTTTTT | CASSPGRLRPNEKLFF | TRBJ1-4 | NA | NA | TRBV28
TGTGCCAGCAGCAATAGCGGGGGGGCAGGAGAGCAGTACTTC | CASSNSGGAGEQYF | TRBJ2-7 | NA | TRBD2 | TRBV5-4
TGTGCCAGCAGCTTATTCGGCGGCGGGGAGCTGTTTTTT | CASSLFGGGELFF | TRBJ2-2 | NA | NA | TRBV7-3
TGTGCCAGCAGCCCCTACGGGGGCGGACCGAACACTGAAGCTTTCTTT | CASSPYGGGPNTEAFF | TRBJ1-1 | NA | NA | TRBV3-1/TRBV3-2
TGTGCCAGCAGTTTCTGGAGAACTAGCGGCCAAGAGACCCAGTACTTC | CASSFWRTSGQETQYF | TRBJ2-5 | few | TRBD2 | TRBV5-4
TGTGCCAGCAGCTTACGGACCGGTGCTGAAAATCAGCCCCAGCATTTT | CASSLRTGAENQPQHF | TRBJ1-5 | NA | NA | TRBV11-3
TGTGCCAGCAGTTATCTCCCAGAGACCTACGAGCAGTACTTC | CASSYLPETYEQYF | TRBJ2-7 | few | NA | TRBV6-2/TRBV6-3
TGTGCCAGCGGACAGGGTCAGGGAGATACGCAGTATTTT | CASGQGQGDTQYF | TRBJ2-3 | NA | TRBD1 | TRBV19
TGTGCCAGCAGTATAACGACAGCTATGAACACTGAAGCTTTCTTT | CASSITTAMNTEAFF | TRBJ1-1 | NA | NA | TRBV27
TGTGCCAGCCTAGCGGATGCGGGGGCTTTTTTCCAAGCTTTCTTT | CASLADAGAFFQAFF | TRBJ1-1 | NA | NA | TRBV2
TGTGCCAGCAGTGCGCACCTCCCAGATACGCAGTATTTT | CASSAHLPDTQYF | TRBJ2-3 | once | NA | TRBV13
TGTGCCAGCAGTCGAGGGGGCGGGAACACCGGGGAGCTGTTTTTT | CASSRGGGNTGELFF | TRBJ2-2 | NA | TRBD1 | TRBV6-2/TRBV6-3
TGTGCCAGCTTAGGGACAGGGACCTACGAGCAGTACTTC | CASLGTGTYEQYF | TRBJ2-7 | NA | NA | TRBV21-1
TGTGCCAGCAGTTACTCGGCAGACTACGAGCAGTACTTC | CASSYSADYEQYF | TRBJ2-7 | few | NA | TRBV6-5
TGTGCCAGCAGCTTAGGGTATCAGCCCCAGCATTTT | CASSLGYQPQHF | TRBJ1-5 | NA | NA | TRBV13
TGTGCCAGCAGCTTGGTCCCGAAAGGCAATCAGCCCCAGCATTTT | CASSLVPKGNQPQHF | TRBJ1-5 | once | NA | TRBV7-6
TGTGCCAGCAGCCGGACAGGGGAAGGCTACACCTTC | CASSRTGEGYTF | TRBJ1-2 | NA | TRBD1 | TRBV7-3
TGTGCCAGCAGTTACTCGACAGGGAATCATCAGCCCCAGCATTTT | CASSYSTGNHQPQHF | TRBJ1-5 | NA | TRBD1 | TRBV6-2/TRBV6-3
TGTGCCAGCAGCGGGGACAGGAGCAATGAAAAACTGTTTTTT | CASSGDRSNEKLFF | TRBJ1-4 | NA | TRBD1 | TRBV9
TGCGCCAGCAGCCAAGAAAGGGCCAGCAATCAGCCCCAGCATTTT | CASSQERASNQPQHF | TRBJ1-5 | NA | NA | TRBV4-3
TGTGCCAGCGGGACCCTGAAAGAGACCCAGTACTTC | CASGTLKETQYF | TRBJ2-5 | NA | NA | TRBV7-2
TGCAGCGTTGAGTGGCAGGCTAATCAGCCCCAGCATTTT | CSVEWQANQPQHF | TRBJ1-5 | NA | NA | TRBV29-1
TGTGCCAGCAGCCCACCGGGGGTAAATGAAAAACTGTTTTTT | CASSPPGVNEKLFF | TRBJ1-4 | NA | NA | TRBV11-2
TGTGCCAGCAGCTGGTCGGCCGAGCAGTACTTC | CASSWSAEQYF | TRBJ2-7 | NA | NA | TRBV5-6
TGTGCCAGCAGTGAGGAGGCAGGTGAAAACACCATATATTTT | CASSEEAGENTIYF | TRBJ1-3 | NA | NA | TRBV2
TGTGCCAGCAGTTTCATCGCGCAGCGGAGCTCCTACAATGAGCAGTTCTTC | CASSFIAQRSSYNEQFF | TRBJ2-1 | once | NA | TRBV28
TGCGCCAGCAGCTTGGGTAAGGGGTACGAGCAGTACTTC | CASSLGKGYEQYF | TRBJ2-7 | NA | NA | TRBV5-1
TGCGCCAGCAGTGAGAATAGCAATCAGCCCCAGCATTTT | CASSENSNQPQHF | TRBJ1-5 | NA | NA | TRBV10-2
TGTGCCATCATCCTTAGAGGCTACACCTTC | CAIILRGYTF | TRBJ1-2 | NA | NA | TRBV10-3
TGTGCCAGCAGTCGGACATCCGATAACTATGGCTACACCTTC | CASSRTSDNYGYTF | TRBJ1-2 | NA | NA | TRBV6-5
TGCAGCGTTGAGGTAGTCCGGGAGACCCAGTACTTC | CSVEVVRETQYF | TRBJ2-5 | NA | NA | TRBV29-1
TGTGCCAGCAGTTGGACAGGGGGCAGTTACGAGCAGTACTTC | CASSWTGGSYEQYF | TRBJ2-7 | NA | TRBD1 | TRBV2
TGTGCCAGCTCACCCCGCGGACAGGGTAGCTCCTACGAGCAGTACTTC | CASSPRGQGSSYEQYF | TRBJ2-7 | NA | TRBD1 | TRBV18
TGCGCCAGCAGTCCAACAGGGTTTAAGGAAAAACTGTTTTTT | CASSPTGFKEKLFF | TRBJ1-4 | NA | NA | TRBV5-1
TGCAGCGTCTCTCCTAACTCCTACAATGAGCAGTTCTTC | CSVSPNSYNEQFF | TRBJ2-1 | NA | NA | TRBV29-1
TGTGCCAGTAGTATCGGACAGACGGGGAAAGGCGAAAAACTGTTTTTT | CASSIGQTGKGEKLFF | TRBJ1-4 | few | NA | TRBV19
TGTGCCAGCAGCTTGGAGGGGGCCCCCAATGAGCAGTTCTTC | CASSLEGAPNEQFF | TRBJ2-1 | NA | NA | TRBV11-3
TGTGCCACCAGCAGAGGTACCGGGACTGGGACCTACGAGCAGTACTTC | CATSRGTGTGTYEQYF | TRBJ2-7 | once | NA | TRBV15
TGTGCCAGCAGCCAAGGGGATGGTGAAAAACTGTTTTTT | CASSQGDGEKLFF | TRBJ1-4 | NA | NA | TRBV14
TGCGCCAGCAGCTTGGGGGAAGCGCTAATCAAAAACATTCAGTACTTC | CASSLGEALIKNIQYF | TRBJ2-4 | NA | NA | TRBV5-1
TGTGCCAGCAGTTATAACAGCGAAGCTTTCTTT | CASSYNSEAFF | TRBJ1-1 | NA | NA | TRBV6-5
TGCGCCAGCAGCCCAGTAGGACAGGGAACATACAATGAGCAGTTCTTC | CASSPVGQGTYNEQFF | TRBJ2-1 | NA | TRBD1 | TRBV5-1
TGTGCCAGCAGTTTATCCCAGGGACAGGGTACTGAAGCTTTCTTT | CASSLSQGQGTEAFF | TRBJ1-1 | once | TRBD1 | TRBV28
TGTGCCAGTAGTTCCATCGGGGACAGGGGGACCGGGGAGCTGTTTTTT | CASSSIGDRGTGELFF | TRBJ2-2 | NA | TRBD1 | TRBV19
TGTGCCAGCAGCTCACAGGGGCTCTACTACGAGCAGTACTTC | CASSSQGLYYEQYF | TRBJ2-7 | NA | TRBD1 | TRBV7-2
TGTGCCAGCAGCGCCAGGGGACGCGGAAACACCATATATTTT | CASSARGRGNTIYF | TRBJ1-3 | NA | NA | TRBV7-8
TGTGCCAGCAGCGTAGATGGCAGGGTAAGTCAGCCCCAGCATTTT | CASSVDGRVSQPQHF | TRBJ1-5 | once | NA | TRBV9
TGTGCCAGCAGTTCCACGGACCGACAGGCTCGAAACACCATATATTTT | CASSSTDRQARNTIYF | TRBJ1-3 | NA | NA | TRBV6-5
TGCGCCAGCCGGGACAGTTCCTACGAGCAGTACTTC | CASRDSSYEQYF | TRBJ2-7 | NA | TRBD1 | TRBV5-1